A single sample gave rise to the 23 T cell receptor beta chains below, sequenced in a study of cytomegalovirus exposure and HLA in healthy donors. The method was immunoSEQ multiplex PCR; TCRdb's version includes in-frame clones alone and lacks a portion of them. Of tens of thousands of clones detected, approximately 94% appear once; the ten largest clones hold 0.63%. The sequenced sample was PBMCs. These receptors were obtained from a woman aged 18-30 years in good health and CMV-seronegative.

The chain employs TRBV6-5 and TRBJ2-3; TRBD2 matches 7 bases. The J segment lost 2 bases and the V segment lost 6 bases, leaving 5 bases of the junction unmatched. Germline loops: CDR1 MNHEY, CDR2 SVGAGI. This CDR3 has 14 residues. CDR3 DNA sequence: TGTGCCAGCAGCCACCGACTAGCCACAGATACGCAGTATTTT. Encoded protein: CASSHRLATDTQYF.

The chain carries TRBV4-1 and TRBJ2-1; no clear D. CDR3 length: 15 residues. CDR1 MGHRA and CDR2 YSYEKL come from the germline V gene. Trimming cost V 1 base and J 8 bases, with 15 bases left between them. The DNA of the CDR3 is TGCGCCAGCAGCCAAGGGTCCATGAGGTTTTATGAGCAGTTCTTC. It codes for CASSQGSMRFYEQFF.

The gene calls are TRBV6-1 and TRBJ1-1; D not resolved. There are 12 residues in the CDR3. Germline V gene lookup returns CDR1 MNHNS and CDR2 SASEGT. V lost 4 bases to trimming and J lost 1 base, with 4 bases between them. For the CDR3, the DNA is TGTGCCAGCAGTGTCAGGAACACTGAAGCTTTCTTT. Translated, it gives CASSVRNTEAFF.

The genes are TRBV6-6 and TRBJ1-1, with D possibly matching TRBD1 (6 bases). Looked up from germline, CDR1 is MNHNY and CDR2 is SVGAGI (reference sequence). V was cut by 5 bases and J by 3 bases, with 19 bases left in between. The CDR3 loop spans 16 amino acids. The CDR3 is CASSNLDRAGDTEAFF. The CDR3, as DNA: TGTGCCAGCAGTAACCTGGACAGAGCGGGGGACACTGAAGCTTTCTTT.

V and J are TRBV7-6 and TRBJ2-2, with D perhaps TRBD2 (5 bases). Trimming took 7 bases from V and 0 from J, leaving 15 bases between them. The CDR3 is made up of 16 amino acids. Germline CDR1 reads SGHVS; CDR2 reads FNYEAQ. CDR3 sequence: CASTSSGGTNTGELFF. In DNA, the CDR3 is TGTGCCAGCACCTCCAGCGGTGGAACGAACACCGGGGAGCTGTTTTTT.

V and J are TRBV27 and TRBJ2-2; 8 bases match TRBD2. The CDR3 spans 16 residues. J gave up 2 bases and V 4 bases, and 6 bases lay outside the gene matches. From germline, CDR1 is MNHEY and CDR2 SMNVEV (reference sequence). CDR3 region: CASSWAAGENTGELFF. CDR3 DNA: TGTGCCAGCAGTTGGGCAGCGGGGGAAAACACCGGGGAGCTGTTTTTT.

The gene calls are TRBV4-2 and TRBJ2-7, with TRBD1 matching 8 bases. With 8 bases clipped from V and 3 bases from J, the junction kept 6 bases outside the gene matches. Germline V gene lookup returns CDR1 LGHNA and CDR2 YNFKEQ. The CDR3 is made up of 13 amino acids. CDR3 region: CASGQGNGYEQYF. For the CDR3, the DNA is TGTGCCAGCGGACAGGGTAATGGCTACGAGCAGTACTTC.

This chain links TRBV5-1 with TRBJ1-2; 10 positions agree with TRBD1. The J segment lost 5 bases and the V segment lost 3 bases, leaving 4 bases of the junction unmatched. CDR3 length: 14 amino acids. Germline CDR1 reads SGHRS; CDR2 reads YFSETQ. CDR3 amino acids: CASSSRDRGYGYTF. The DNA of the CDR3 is TGCGCCAGCAGCTCCCGGGACAGGGGTTATGGCTACACCTTC. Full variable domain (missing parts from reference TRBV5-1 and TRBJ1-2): KAGVTQTPRYLIKTRGQQVTLSCSPISGHRSVSWYQQTPGQGLQFLFEYFSETQRNKGNFPGRFSGRQFSNSRSEMNVSTLELGDSALYLCASSSRDRGYGYTFGSGTRLTVV.

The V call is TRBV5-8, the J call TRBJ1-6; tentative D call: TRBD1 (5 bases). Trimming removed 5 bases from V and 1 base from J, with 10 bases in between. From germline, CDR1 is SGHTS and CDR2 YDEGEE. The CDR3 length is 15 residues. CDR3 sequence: CASSIQGSYNSPLHF. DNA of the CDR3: TGTGCCAGCAGTATCCAGGGATCCTATAATTCACCCCTCCACTTT.

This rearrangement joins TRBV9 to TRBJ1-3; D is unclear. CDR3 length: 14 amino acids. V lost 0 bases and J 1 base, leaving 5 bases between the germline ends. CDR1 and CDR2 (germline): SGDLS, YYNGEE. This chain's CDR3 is CASSVARSGNTIYF. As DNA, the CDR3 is TGTGCCAGCAGCGTAGCTAGGTCTGGAAACACCATATATTTT. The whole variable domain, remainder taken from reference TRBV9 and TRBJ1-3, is DSGVTQTPKHLITATGQRVTLRCSPRSGDLSVYWYQQSLDQGLQFLIQYYNGEERAKGNILERFSAQQFPDLHSELNLSSLELGDSALYFCASSVARSGNTIYFGEGSWLTVV.

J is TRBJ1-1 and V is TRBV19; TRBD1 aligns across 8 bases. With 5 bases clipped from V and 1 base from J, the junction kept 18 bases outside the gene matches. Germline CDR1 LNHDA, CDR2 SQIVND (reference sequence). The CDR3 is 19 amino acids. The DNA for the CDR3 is TGTGCCAGTAGTCGCCCACGGGGGACAGGTGGCCTTGGGAACACTGAAGCTTTCTTT. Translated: CASSRPRGTGGLGNTEAFF.

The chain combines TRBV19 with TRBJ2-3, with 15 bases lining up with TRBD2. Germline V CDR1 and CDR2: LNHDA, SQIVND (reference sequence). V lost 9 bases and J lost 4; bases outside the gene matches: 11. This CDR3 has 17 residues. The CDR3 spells CASGRTSGGAGADTQYF. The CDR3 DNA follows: TGTGCCAGCGGTCGGACTAGCGGGGGGGCCGGGGCAGATACGCAGTATTTT. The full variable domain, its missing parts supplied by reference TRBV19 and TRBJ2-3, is DGGITQSPKYLFRKEGQNVTLSCEQNLNHDAMYWYRQDPGQGLRLIYYSQIVNDFQKGDIAEGYSVSREKKESFPLTVTSAQKNPTAFYLCASGRTSGGAGADTQYFGPGTRLTVL.

CDR3 in DNA: TGTGCCAGCAGACAGGGGAAGTCCTACTATGGCTACACCTTC. The encoded protein is CASRQGKSYYGYTF. The chain recombines TRBV6-1 with TRBJ1-2; 7 bases fit TRBD1. Losses at the gene ends were 6 bases for V and 3 bases for J; bases not matched to a gene: 7. This CDR3 spans 14 amino acids. Germline values: CDR1 MNHNS, CDR2 SASEGT.

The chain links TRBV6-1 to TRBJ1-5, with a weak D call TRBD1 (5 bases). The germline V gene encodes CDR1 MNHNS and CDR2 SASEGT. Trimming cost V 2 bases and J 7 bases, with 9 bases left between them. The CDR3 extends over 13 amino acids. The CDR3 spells CASSELGAQPQHF. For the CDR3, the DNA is TGTGCCAGCAGTGAACTTGGGGCACAGCCCCAGCATTTT.

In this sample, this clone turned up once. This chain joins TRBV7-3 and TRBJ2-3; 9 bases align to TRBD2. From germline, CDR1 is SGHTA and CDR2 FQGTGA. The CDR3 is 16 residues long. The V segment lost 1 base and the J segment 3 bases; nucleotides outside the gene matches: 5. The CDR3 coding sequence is TGTGCCAGCAGCTTAAATGCGGGGGGGCGGACAGATACGCAGTATTTT. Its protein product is CASSLNAGGRTDTQYF.

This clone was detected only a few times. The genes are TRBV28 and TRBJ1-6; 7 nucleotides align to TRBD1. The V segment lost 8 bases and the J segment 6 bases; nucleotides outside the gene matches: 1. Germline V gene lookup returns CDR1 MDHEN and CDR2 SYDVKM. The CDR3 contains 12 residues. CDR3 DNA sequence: TGTGCCAGCCGACAGGGTAATTCACCCCTCCACTTT. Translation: CASRQGNSPLHF.

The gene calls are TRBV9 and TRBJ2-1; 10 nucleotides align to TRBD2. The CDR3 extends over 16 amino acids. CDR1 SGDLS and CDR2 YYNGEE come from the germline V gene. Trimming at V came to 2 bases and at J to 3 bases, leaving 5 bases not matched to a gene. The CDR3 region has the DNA TGTGCCAGCAGCGTCAGACTAGCGGGTTACTACAATGAGCAGTTCTTC. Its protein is CASSVRLAGYYNEQFF.

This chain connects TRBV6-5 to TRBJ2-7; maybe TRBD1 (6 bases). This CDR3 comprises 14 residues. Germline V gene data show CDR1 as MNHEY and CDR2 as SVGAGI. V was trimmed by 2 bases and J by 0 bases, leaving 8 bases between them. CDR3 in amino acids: CASSYGDTSYEQYF. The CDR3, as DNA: TGTGCCAGCAGTTACGGGGACACCTCCTACGAGCAGTACTTC.

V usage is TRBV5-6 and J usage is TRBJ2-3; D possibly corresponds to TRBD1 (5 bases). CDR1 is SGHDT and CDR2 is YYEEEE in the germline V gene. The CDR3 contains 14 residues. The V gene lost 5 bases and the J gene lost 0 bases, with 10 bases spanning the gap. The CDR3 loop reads CASSRQSSTDTQYF. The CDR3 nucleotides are TGTGCCAGCAGTAGACAGAGTAGCACAGATACGCAGTATTTT.

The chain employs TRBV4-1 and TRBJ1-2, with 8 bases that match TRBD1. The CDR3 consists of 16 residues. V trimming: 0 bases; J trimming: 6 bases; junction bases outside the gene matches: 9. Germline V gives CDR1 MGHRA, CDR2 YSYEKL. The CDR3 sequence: CASSQDTRTGNHGYTF. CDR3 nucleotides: TGCGCCAGCAGCCAAGATACCCGGACAGGGAATCATGGCTACACCTTC.

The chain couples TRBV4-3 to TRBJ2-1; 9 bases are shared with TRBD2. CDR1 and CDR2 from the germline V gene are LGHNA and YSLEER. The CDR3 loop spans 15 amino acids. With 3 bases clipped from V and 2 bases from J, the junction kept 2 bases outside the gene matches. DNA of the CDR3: TGCGCCAGCAGCCAGGGCGGGGGGGCCTACAATGAGCAGTTCTTC. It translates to CASSQGGGAYNEQFF.

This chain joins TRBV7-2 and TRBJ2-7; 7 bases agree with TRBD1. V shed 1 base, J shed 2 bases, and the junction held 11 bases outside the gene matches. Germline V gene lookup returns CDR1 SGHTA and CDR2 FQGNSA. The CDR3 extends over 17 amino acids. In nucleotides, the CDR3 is TGTGCCAGCAGCTTAGTCATTCGACAGGGAGACCCCTACGAGCAGTACTTC. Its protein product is CASSLVIRQGDPYEQYF. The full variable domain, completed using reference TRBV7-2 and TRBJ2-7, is GAGVSQSPSNKVTEKGKDVELRCDPISGHTALYWYRQSLGQGLEFLIYFQGNSAPDKSGLPSDRFSAERTGGSVSTLTIQRTQQEDSAVYLCASSLVIRQGDPYEQYFGPGTRLTVT.

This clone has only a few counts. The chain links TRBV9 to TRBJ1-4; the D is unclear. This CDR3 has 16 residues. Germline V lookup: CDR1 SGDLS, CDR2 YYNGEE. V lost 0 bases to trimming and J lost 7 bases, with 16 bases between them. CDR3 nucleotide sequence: TGTGCCAGCAGCGTAGCAGCCTCTCTATCAGGTGAAAAACTGTTTTTT. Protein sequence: CASSVAASLSGEKLFF.